One and the same sample provided the 10 T cell receptor beta chains below, sequenced in a study of OX40 agonist ivuxolimab in advanced cancers. Repertoires were generated with immunoSEQ multiplex PCR, while TCRdb's copy carries only in-frame clones and drops some. The sample has 95,000 to 150,000 clones, about 94% seen once. The sequencing here drew on CD4+ or CD8+ T cells sorted from blood, taken in a trial of the OX40 agonist ivuxolimab. Receptors were obtained from an adult with an advanced solid tumor such as melanoma, head and neck, liver or kidney cancer.

The chain has TRBV7-3 and TRBJ2-7; perhaps TRBD1 as D (5 bases). Trimming cost V 4 bases and J 0 bases, with 10 bases left between them. The CDR3 length is 14 residues. From germline, CDR1 is SGHTA and CDR2 FQGTGA. The CDR3 here is CASSSDSSSYEQYF. DNA for the CDR3: TGTGCCAGCAGCTCCGACAGTTCCTCCTACGAGCAGTACTTC.

The V gene is TRBV11-2, the J gene TRBJ1-6; D is possibly TRBD1 (6 bases). This CDR3 is built from 14 residues. CDR1 and CDR2 from the germline V gene are SGHAT and FQNNGV. With 5 bases removed from V and 7 bases from J, the gap between germline ends came to 12 bases. In DNA form, the CDR3 reads TGTGCCAGCAGCAGGGGGAGCACAAATTCACCCCTCCACTTT. As protein: CASSRGSTNSPLHF. Based on the CDR3 plus reference TRBV11-2 and TRBJ1-6, the full variable domain is EAGVAQSPRYKIIEKRQSVAFWCNPISGHATLYWYQQILGQGPKLLIQFQNNGVVDDSQLPKDRFSAERLKGVDSTLKIQPAKLEDSAVYLCASSRGSTNSPLHFGNGTRLTVT.

The genes are TRBV9 and TRBJ2-2; the D call may be TRBD1 or TRBD2 (5 bases each). Germline V gene lookup returns CDR1 SGDLS and CDR2 YYNGEE. CDR3 size: 15 residues. Trimming cost V 7 bases and J 6 bases, with 19 bases left between them. CDR3 loop: CASASRSGTPGELFF. DNA for the CDR3: TGTGCCAGCGCTTCCCGTTCTGGGACCCCCGGGGAGCTGTTTTTT.

With respect to this clone: The DNA is left out, because the CDR3 cannot be placed on it with certainty; the CDR3 is given as TCRdb lists it. J is TRBJ2-4 and V is TRBV21-1; the table names TRBD2, a call not compared with the DNA. TRBV21-1 is a known pseudogene. The CDR3 is 21 residues long, ends included. CDR3 region: CASSKVGGGALETIAKNIQYF.

In nucleotides, the CDR3 is TGCGCCAGCAGCCAAGATCTGAGGGACGAAAAACTGTTTTTT. This codes for CASSQDLRDEKLFF. The chain uses TRBV4-3 and TRBJ1-4, with D tentatively TRBD1 (5 bases). Germline V lookup: CDR1 LGHNA, CDR2 YSLEER. Between the trimmed V and J ends, which lost 0 bases and 8 bases, there was a span of 10 bases. This CDR3 contains 14 residues.

The J gene is TRBJ1-1, the V gene TRBV9; D may be TRBD1 (5 bases). Germline CDR1 is SGDLS and CDR2 is YYNGEE. There are 13 residues in the CDR3. Trimming cost V 6 bases and J 2 bases, with 11 bases left between them. CDR3 nucleotides: TGTGCCAGCACCCCTGGACAAAACACTGAAGCTTTCTTT. Translated, it gives CASTPGQNTEAFF.

The rearrangement joins TRBV7-8 to TRBJ1-6; 10 nucleotides align to TRBD1. V trimming: 5 bases; J trimming: 7 bases; junction bases outside the gene matches: 5. Germline CDR1 reads SGHVS; CDR2 reads FQNEAQ. This CDR3 spans 15 amino acids. The CDR3 DNA reads as TGTGCCAGCAGCCCTGGGGACAGGGGCAATTCACCCCTCCACTTT. This codes for CASSPGDRGNSPLHF.

The chain has TRBV30 and TRBJ1-6, with 7 bases aligning to TRBD1. The CDR3 runs to 12 residues. The V gene end was trimmed by 2 bases and the J gene end by 10 bases; junction bases not matched to a gene: 2. Germline lookup yields CDR1 GTSNPN and CDR2 SVGIG (reference sequence). The CDR3 reads CAWSTGESPLHF. The CDR3 DNA reads TGTGCCTGGAGTACAGGGGAATCACCCCTCCACTTT.

The rearrangement links TRBV19 to TRBJ2-1; TRBD2 aligns across 8 bases. The CDR3 runs to 16 residues. J lost 0 bases, V lost 7 bases, and 8 bases had no gene match. Germline loops: CDR1 LNHDA, CDR2 SQIVND (reference sequence). Here the CDR3 reads CASIPRAGASYNEQFF. DNA for the CDR3: TGTGCCAGTATCCCCAGAGCGGGAGCCTCCTACAATGAGCAGTTCTTC.

V and J are TRBV2 and TRBJ1-1; D unresolved. The CDR3 consists of 11 residues. The V gene lost 10 bases and the J gene lost 1 base, with 7 bases spanning the gap. Germline CDR1 SNHLY, CDR2 FYNNEI. CDR3 region: CANSENTEAFF. The CDR3 coding sequence is TGTGCCAACTCAGAGAACACTGAAGCTTTCTTT.